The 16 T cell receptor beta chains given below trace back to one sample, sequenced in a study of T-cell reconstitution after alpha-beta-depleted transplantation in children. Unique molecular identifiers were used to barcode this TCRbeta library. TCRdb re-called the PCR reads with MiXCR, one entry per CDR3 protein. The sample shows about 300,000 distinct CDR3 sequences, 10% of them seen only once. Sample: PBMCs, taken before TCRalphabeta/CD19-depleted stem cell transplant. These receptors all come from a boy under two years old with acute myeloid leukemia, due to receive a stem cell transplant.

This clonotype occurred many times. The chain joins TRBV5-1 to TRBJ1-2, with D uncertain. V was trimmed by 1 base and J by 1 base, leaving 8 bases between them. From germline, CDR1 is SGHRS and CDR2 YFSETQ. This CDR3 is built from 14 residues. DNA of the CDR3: TGCGCCAGCAGCTTGTTACCGATTAACTATGGCTACACCTTC. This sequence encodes CASSLLPINYGYTF.

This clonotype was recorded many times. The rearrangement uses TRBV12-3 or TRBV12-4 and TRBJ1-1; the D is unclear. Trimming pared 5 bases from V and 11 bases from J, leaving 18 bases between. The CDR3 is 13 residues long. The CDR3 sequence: CASSPIGSETAFF. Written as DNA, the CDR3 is TGTGCCAGCAGTCCAATAGGGTCCGAAACGGCTTTCTTT.

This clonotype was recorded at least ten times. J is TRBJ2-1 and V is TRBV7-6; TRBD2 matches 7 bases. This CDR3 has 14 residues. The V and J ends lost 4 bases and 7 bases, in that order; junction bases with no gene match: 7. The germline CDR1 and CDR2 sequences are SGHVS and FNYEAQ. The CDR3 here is CASSSGRTKNEQFF. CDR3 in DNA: TGTGCCAGCAGCTCCGGGAGGACGAAAAATGAGCAGTTCTTC.

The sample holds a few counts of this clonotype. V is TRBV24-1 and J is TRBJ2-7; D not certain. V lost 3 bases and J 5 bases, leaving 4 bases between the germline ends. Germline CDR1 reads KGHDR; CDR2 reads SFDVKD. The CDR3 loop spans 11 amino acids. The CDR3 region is CATSDLDEQYF. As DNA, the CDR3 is TGTGCCACCAGTGATCTGGACGAGCAGTACTTC.

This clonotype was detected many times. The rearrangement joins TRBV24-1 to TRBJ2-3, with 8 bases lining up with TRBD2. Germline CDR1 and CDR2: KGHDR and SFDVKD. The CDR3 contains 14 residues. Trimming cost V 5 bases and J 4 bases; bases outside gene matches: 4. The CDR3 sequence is CATSVAGGADTQYF. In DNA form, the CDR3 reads TGTGCCACCAGTGTTGCGGGAGGAGCAGATACGCAGTATTTT.

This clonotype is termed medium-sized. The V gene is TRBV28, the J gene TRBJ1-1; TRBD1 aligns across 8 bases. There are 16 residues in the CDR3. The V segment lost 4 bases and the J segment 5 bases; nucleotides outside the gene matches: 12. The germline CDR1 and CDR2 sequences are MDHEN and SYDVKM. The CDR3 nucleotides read TGTGCCAGCAGTTCCTTGACAGGGGAGGGTCCAACTGAAGCTTTCTTT. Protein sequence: CASSSLTGEGPTEAFF.

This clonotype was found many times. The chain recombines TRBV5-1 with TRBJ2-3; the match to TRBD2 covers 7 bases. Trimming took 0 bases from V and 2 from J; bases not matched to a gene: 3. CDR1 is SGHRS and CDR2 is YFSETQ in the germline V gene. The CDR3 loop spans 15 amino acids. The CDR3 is CASSLATSATDTQYF. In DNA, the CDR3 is TGCGCCAGCAGCTTGGCTACTAGCGCCACAGATACGCAGTATTTT.

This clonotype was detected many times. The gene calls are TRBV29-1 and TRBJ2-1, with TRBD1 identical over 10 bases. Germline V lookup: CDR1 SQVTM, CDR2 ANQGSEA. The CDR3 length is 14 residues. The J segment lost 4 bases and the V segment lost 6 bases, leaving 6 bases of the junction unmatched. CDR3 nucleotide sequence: TGCAGCGTGGGGGGGGACAGGGGTTACAATGAGCAGTTCTTC. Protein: CSVGGDRGYNEQFF.

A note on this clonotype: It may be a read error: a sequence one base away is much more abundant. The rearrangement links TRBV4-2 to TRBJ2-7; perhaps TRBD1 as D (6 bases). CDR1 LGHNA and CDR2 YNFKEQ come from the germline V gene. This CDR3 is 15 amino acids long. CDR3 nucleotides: TGTGCCAGCAGCCCCCTCGGCAGGGACACCTACGACCAGTACTTC. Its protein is CASSPLGRDTYDQYF.

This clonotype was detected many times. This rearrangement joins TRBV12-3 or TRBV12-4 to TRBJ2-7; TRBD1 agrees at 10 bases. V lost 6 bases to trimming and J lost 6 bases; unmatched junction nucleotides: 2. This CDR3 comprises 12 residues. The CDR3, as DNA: TGTGCCAGCAGCCGGACAGGGGGCGAGCAGTACTTC. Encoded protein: CASSRTGGEQYF.

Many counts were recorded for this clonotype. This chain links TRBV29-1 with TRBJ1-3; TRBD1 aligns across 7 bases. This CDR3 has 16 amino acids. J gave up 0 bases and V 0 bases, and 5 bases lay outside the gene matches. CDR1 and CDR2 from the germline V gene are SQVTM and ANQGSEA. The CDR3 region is CSVEDDKGASGNTIYF. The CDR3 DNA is TGCAGCGTTGAAGATGATAAGGGGGCCTCTGGAAACACCATATATTTT.

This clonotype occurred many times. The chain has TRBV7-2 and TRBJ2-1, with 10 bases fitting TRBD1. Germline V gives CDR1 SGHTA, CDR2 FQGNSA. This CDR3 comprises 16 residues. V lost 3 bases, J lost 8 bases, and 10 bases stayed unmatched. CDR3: CASSFFEGQGKHEQFF. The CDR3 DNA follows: TGTGCCAGCAGCTTCTTTGAGGGACAGGGGAAGCATGAGCAGTTCTTC.

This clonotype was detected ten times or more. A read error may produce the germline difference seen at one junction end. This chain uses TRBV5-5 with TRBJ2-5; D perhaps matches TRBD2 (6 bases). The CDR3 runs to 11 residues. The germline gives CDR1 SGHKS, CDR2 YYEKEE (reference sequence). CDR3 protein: CASSSGQETPF. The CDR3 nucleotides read TGTGCCAGCAGTAGCGGCCAAGAGACCCCCTTC.

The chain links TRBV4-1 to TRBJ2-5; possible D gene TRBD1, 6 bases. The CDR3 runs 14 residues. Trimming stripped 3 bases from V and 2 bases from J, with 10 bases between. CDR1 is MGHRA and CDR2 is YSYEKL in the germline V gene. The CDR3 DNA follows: TGCGCCAGCAGCCATTTTACAGGGCAAGAGACCCAGTACTTC. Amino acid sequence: CASSHFTGQETQYF.

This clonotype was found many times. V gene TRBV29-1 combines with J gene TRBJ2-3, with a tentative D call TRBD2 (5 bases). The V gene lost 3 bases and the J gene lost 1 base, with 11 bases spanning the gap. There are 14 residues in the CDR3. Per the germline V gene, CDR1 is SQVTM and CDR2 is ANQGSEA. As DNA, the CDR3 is TGCAGCGTTGAGGCCAGACTACGCACAGATACGCAGTATTTT. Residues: CSVEARLRTDTQYF.

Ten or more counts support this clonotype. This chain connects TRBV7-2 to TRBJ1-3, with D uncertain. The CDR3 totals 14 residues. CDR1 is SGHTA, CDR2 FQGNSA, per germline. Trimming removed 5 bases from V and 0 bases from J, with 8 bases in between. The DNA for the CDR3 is TGTGCCAGCAGCCCCCACCCCTCTGGAAACACCATATATTTT. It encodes CASSPHPSGNTIYF. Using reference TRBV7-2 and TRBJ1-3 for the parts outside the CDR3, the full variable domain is GAGVSQSPSNKVTEKGKDVELRCDPISGHTALYWYRQSLGQGLEFLIYFQGNSAPDKSGLPSDRFSAERTGGSVSTLTIQRTQQEDSAVYLCASSPHPSGNTIYFGEGSWLTVV.